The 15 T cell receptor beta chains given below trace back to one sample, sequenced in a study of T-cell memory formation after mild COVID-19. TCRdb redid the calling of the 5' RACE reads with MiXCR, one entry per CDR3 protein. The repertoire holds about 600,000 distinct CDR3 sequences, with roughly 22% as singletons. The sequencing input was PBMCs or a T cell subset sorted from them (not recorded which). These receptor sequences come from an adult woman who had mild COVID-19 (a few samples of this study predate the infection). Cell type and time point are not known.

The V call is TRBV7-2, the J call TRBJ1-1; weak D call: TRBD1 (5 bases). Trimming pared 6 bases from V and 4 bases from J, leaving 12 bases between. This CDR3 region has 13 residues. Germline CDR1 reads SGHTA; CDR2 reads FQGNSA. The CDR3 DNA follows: TGTGCCAGCAGATCTCAGGGCCTCACTGAAGCTTTCTTT. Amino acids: CASRSQGLTEAFF.

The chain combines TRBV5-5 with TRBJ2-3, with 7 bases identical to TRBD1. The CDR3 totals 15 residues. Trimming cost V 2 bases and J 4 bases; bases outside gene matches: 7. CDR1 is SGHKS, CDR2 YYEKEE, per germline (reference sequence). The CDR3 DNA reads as TGTGCCAGCAGCTTCTCCGGGACAGTTTCAGATACGCAGTATTTT. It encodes CASSFSGTVSDTQYF.

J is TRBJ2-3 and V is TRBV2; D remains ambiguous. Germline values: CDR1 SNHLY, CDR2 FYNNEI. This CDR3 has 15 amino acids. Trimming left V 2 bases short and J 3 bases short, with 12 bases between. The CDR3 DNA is TGTGCCAGCAGTGAATATAGGGCTGGAACAGATACGCAGTATTTT. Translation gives CASSEYRAGTDTQYF. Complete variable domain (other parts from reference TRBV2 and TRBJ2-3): EPEVTQTPSHQVTQMGQEVILRCVPISNHLYFYWYRQILGQKVEFLVSFYNNEISEKSEIFDDQFSVERPDGSNFTLKIRSTKLEDSAMYFCASSEYRAGTDTQYFGPGTRLTVL.

CDR3 DNA sequence: TGTGCCAGCAGCGAGAACTCGTGGCCTCGCAATGAGCAGTTCTTC. Encoded protein: CASSENSWPRNEQFF. V is TRBV9 and J is TRBJ2-1; the D is unclear. V was cut by 3 bases and J by 6 bases, with 16 bases left in between. This CDR3 has 15 residues. Germline V gene lookup returns CDR1 SGDLS and CDR2 YYNGEE.

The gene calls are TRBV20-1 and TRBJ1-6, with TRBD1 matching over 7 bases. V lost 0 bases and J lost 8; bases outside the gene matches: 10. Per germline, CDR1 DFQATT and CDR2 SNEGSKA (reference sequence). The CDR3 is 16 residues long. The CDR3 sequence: CSARDTTGDTDSPLHF. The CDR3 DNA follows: TGCAGTGCTAGAGACACCACAGGGGACACAGATTCACCCCTCCACTTT.

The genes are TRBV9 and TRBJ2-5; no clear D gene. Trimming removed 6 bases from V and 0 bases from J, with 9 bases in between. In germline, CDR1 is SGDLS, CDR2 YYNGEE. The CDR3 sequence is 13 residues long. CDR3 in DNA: TGTGCCAGCAAGGCGGAGAACCAAGAGACCCAGTACTTC. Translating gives CASKAENQETQYF.

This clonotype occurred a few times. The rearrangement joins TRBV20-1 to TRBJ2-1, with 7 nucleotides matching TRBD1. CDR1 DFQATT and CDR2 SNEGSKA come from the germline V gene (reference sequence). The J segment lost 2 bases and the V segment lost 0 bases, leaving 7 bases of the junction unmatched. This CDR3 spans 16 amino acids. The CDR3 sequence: CSARDQGQGAYNEQFF. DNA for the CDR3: TGCAGTGCTAGAGATCAAGGGCAGGGGGCCTACAATGAGCAGTTCTTC.

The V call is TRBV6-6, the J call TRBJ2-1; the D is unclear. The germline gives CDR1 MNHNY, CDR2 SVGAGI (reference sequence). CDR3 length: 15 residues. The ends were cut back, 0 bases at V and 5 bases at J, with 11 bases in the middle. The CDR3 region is CASSYSILAHNEQFF. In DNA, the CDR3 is TGTGCCAGCAGTTACTCGATCCTGGCGCACAATGAGCAGTTCTTC.

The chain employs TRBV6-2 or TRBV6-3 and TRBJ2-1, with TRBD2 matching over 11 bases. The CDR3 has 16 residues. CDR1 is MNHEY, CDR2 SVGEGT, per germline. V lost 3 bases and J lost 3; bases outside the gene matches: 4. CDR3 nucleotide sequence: TGTGCCAGCAGTTATAGCGGGAGGGCGCTCTACAATGAGCAGTTCTTC. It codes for CASSYSGRALYNEQFF.

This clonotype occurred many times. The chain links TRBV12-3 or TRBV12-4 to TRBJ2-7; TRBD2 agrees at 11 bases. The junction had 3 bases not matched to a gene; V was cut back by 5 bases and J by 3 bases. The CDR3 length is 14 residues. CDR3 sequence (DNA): TGTGCCAGCAGTCGACTAGCGGGATACTACGAGCAGTACTTC. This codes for CASSRLAGYYEQYF.

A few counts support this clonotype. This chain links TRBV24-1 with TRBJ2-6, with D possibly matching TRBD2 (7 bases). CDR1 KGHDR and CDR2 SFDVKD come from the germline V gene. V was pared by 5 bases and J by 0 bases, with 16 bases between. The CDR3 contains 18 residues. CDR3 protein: CATSGTVGGASGANVLTF. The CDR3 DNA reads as TGTGCCACCAGTGGAACTGTTGGGGGGGCCTCTGGGGCCAACGTCCTGACTTTC.

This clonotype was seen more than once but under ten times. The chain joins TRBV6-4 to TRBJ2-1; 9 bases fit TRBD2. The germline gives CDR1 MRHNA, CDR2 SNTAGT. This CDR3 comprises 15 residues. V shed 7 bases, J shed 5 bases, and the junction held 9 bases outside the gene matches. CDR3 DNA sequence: TGTGCCAGCACCTCCATAGCGGGAGAGGACAATGAGCAGTTCTTC. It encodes CASTSIAGEDNEQFF.

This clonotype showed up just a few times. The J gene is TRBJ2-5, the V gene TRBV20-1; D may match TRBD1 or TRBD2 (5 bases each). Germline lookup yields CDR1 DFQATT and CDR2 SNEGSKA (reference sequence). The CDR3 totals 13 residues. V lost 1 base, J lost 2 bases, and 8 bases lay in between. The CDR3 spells CSARVWGQETQYF. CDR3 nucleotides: TGCAGTGCTAGAGTATGGGGGCAAGAGACCCAGTACTTC.

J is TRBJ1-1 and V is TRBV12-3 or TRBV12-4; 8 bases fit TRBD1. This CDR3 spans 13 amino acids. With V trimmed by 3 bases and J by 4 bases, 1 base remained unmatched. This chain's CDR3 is CASSFGQGTEAFF. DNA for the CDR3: TGTGCCAGCAGTTTTGGACAGGGCACTGAAGCTTTCTTT.

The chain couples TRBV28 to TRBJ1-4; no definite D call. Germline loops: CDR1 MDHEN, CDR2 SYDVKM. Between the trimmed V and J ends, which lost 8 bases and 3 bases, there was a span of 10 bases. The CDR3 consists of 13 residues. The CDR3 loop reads CASSTPSNEKLFF. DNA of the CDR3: TGTGCCAGCTCCACCCCCTCTAATGAAAAACTGTTTTTT.